One and the same sample provided the 26 T cell receptor beta chains below, sequenced in a study of control samples from healthy donors and cancer patients. The method was immunoSEQ multiplex PCR; TCRdb's version includes in-frame clones alone and lacks a portion of them. The sample records approximately 85,000 clones, 85% to 90% being singletons. Sequences were obtained from blood. The receptors were sampled from a woman in her sixties in good health.

The chain employs TRBV28 and TRBJ1-3, with D maybe TRBD1 (6 bases). Between the trimmed V and J ends, which lost 2 bases and 0 bases, there was a span of 14 bases. CDR3 length: 17 amino acids. CDR1 is MDHEN, CDR2 SYDVKM, per germline. For the CDR3, the DNA is TGTGCCAGCAGTTTACCTCTTGACAGGAGCTCTGGAAACACCATATATTTT. Translating gives CASSLPLDRSSGNTIYF.

V is TRBV27 and J is TRBJ1-2, with 9 positions matching TRBD1. The CDR3 is 18 amino acids. The ends lost 5 bases at V and 0 bases at J; junction bases unmatched: 13. Germline V gene lookup returns CDR1 MNHEY and CDR2 SMNVEV (reference sequence). The DNA for the CDR3 is TGTGCCAGCAGTCCAGACCGGGACAGGGCAACGGCTAACTATGGCTACACCTTC. It is translated as CASSPDRDRATANYGYTF.

This rearrangement joins TRBV5-1 to TRBJ2-5; D possibly corresponds to TRBD2 (7 bases). Germline CDR1 SGHRS, CDR2 YFSETQ. This CDR3 has 15 residues. V was cut by 3 bases and J by 4 bases, with 16 bases left in between. CDR3 sequence (DNA): TGCGCCAGCAGCTCGGGGGGACAATGGGGAGAGACCCAGTACTTC. This sequence encodes CASSSGGQWGETQYF.

This clone was counted once. The chain recombines TRBV7-2 with TRBJ2-1; 8 nucleotides agree with TRBD2. V was pared by 5 bases and J by 3 bases, with 9 bases of the junction left unmatched. Germline V gene lookup returns CDR1 SGHTA and CDR2 FQGNSA. There are 16 residues in the CDR3. In DNA form, the CDR3 reads TGTGCCAGCAGCCCCCGTGAGCGGGAGTTCTACAATGAGCAGTTCTTC. This gives the protein CASSPREREFYNEQFF. The variable domain in full, completed from reference TRBV7-2 and TRBJ2-1, reads GAGVSQSPSNKVTEKGKDVELRCDPISGHTALYWYRQSLGQGLEFLIYFQGNSAPDKSGLPSDRFSAERTGGSVSTLTIQRTQQEDSAVYLCASSPREREFYNEQFFGPGTRLTVL.

V is TRBV11-3 and J is TRBJ1-1; the D is unclear. Trimming took off 5 bases at V and 4 bases at J, with 14 bases between the two ends. The CDR3 has 14 residues. Germline CDR1 is SGHNT and CDR2 is YENEEA. The CDR3 is CASSQDAWVTEAFF. In DNA form, the CDR3 reads TGTGCCAGCAGCCAAGACGCGTGGGTCACTGAAGCTTTCTTT. Filled out from reference TRBV11-3 and TRBJ1-1, the complete variable domain reads EAGVVQSPRYKIIEKKQPVAFWCNPISGHNTLYWYLQNLGQGPELLIRYENEEAVDDSQLPKDRFSAERLKGVDSTLKIQPAELGDSAVYLCASSQDAWVTEAFFGQGTRLTVV.

Only a few counts were recorded for this clone. J is TRBJ1-1 and V is TRBV19, with a tentative D call TRBD1 (5 bases). Germline-derived CDR1 and CDR2 are LNHDA and SQIVND (reference sequence). V dropped 1 base and J dropped 2 bases, with 14 bases sitting between them. The CDR3 runs to 16 residues. This CDR3 is CASSIVWLGRNTEAFF. The DNA for the CDR3 is TGTGCCAGTAGTATAGTGTGGCTGGGACGAAACACTGAAGCTTTCTTT. The full variable domain, its missing parts supplied by reference TRBV19 and TRBJ1-1, is DGGITQSPKYLFRKEGQNVTLSCEQNLNHDAMYWYRQDPGQGLRLIYYSQIVNDFQKGDIAEGYSVSREKKESFPLTVTSAQKNPTAFYLCASSIVWLGRNTEAFFGQGTRLTVV.

V and J are TRBV11-3 and TRBJ2-1, with unresolved D. Looked up from germline, CDR1 is SGHNT and CDR2 is YENEEA. Trimming shortened V by 5 bases and J by 4 bases, and 9 bases separated the two germline ends. The CDR3 loop spans 13 amino acids. CDR3 in amino acids: CASSTRRYNEQFF. The CDR3 nucleotides are TGTGCCAGCAGCACAAGACGGTACAATGAGCAGTTCTTC.

V usage is TRBV2 and J usage is TRBJ1-5; no firm D call. The V and J ends lost 4 bases and 0 bases respectively, with 10 bases between them. CDR3 length: 15 residues. Germline loops: CDR1 SNHLY, CDR2 FYNNEI. The CDR3 reads CASSVSSGSNQPQHF. CDR3 bases: TGTGCCAGCAGTGTTAGTTCGGGTAGCAATCAGCCCCAGCATTTT. Based on the CDR3 plus reference TRBV2 and TRBJ1-5, the full variable domain is EPEVTQTPSHQVTQMGQEVILRCVPISNHLYFYWYRQILGQKVEFLVSFYNNEISEKSEIFDDQFSVERPDGSNFTLKIRSTKLEDSAMYFCASSVSSGSNQPQHFGDGTRLSIL.

The chain has TRBV7-2 and TRBJ2-7, with D unresolved. V was shortened by 0 bases and J by 5 bases, with 5 bases between the two germline ends. Germline V lookup: CDR1 SGHTA, CDR2 FQGNSA. The CDR3 is made up of 12 amino acids. CDR3 in DNA: TGTGCCAGCAGCTTAGCGTCCCACGAGCAGTACTTC. Translated: CASSLASHEQYF.

The V and J genes are TRBV7-9 and TRBJ1-2; the D is unclear. Trimming removed 1 base from V and 6 bases from J, with 6 bases in between. Germline V lookup: CDR1 SEHNR, CDR2 FQNEAQ (reference sequence). The CDR3 spans 12 residues. For the CDR3, the DNA is TGTGCCAGCAGCTTAGACAGTGATGGCTACACCTTC. This codes for CASSLDSDGYTF.

The genes are TRBV18 and TRBJ1-1, with 10 bases that match TRBD1. The length of the CDR3 is 14 residues. Per the germline V gene, CDR1 is KGHSH and CDR2 is LQKENI. Losses at the gene ends were 5 bases for V and 5 bases for J; bases not matched to a gene: 5. CDR3 nucleotides: TGTGCCAGCTCAAGACAGGGGGCAGGTACTGAAGCTTTCTTT. This codes for CASSRQGAGTEAFF.

Sample share makes this clone large. The gene calls are TRBV30 and TRBJ1-2; TRBD1 is a possible D gene (6 bases). The V and J ends lost 3 bases and 8 bases respectively, with 16 bases between them. CDR3 length equals 13 residues. The germline V gene has CDR1 GTSNPN and CDR2 SVGIG (reference sequence). In DNA, the CDR3 is TGTGCCTGGAGGCGGGACATAAGGAGAGGCTACACCTTC. Translating gives CAWRRDIRRGYTF.

CDR3 in DNA: TGTGCCAGCAGTGAAGCGATTGGGACAGGCAATCAGCCCCAGCATTTT. Translated: CASSEAIGTGNQPQHF. V and J are TRBV2 and TRBJ1-5, with 7 bases that match TRBD1. CDR3 length: 16 amino acids. Trimming at V came to 0 bases and at J to 2 bases, leaving 4 bases not matched to a gene. Per germline, CDR1 SNHLY and CDR2 FYNNEI.

V is TRBV7-9 and J is TRBJ2-3; 13 bases map to TRBD2. Trimming removed 4 bases from V and 4 bases from J; junction bases left unmatched: 11. The CDR3 is made up of 18 amino acids. CDR1 and CDR2 from the germline V gene are SEHNR and FQNEAQ (reference sequence). DNA for the CDR3: TGTGCCAGCAGCTCCCGTCGGGGACTAGCGGGGAATTCAGATACGCAGTATTTT. Translating it yields CASSSRRGLAGNSDTQYF.

V and J are TRBV28 and TRBJ1-5; D not resolved. Trimming removed 4 bases at V and 4 bases at J, with 11 bases between. Germline values: CDR1 MDHEN, CDR2 SYDVKM. CDR3 size: 14 residues. The CDR3 nucleotides read TGTGCCAGCAGTTCCCGAGGAGCAAATCAGCCCCAGCATTTT. It is translated as CASSSRGANQPQHF.

This sequence joins TRBV6-6 and TRBJ2-7; D is uncertain. The germline V and J ends were trimmed by 2 bases and 1 base, with 6 bases remaining between them. Germline CDR1 and CDR2: MNHNY and SVGAGI (reference sequence). The CDR3 covers 13 residues. CDR3 DNA sequence: TGTGCCAGCAGTTACGACATTTCCTACGAGCAGTACTTC. This translates into CASSYDISYEQYF.

The chain employs TRBV24-1 and TRBJ1-1; no clear D gene. Germline V CDR1 and CDR2: KGHDR, SFDVKD. V lost 0 bases to trimming and J lost 0 bases, with 10 bases between them. CDR3 length: 16 amino acids. This CDR3 reads CATSDLFLRMNTEAFF. In DNA form, the CDR3 reads TGTGCCACCAGTGATTTGTTCTTGAGGATGAACACTGAAGCTTTCTTT.

The chain carries TRBV15 and TRBJ2-1; D gene unclear. Germline V lookup: CDR1 LNHNV, CDR2 YYDKDF (reference sequence). The CDR3 runs 17 residues. The ends were cut back, 0 bases at V and 4 bases at J, with 16 bases in the middle. CDR3 residues: CATSRDWLTLTYNEQFF. The CDR3 DNA is TGTGCCACCAGCAGAGATTGGCTGACCCTGACTTACAATGAGCAGTTCTTC.

This chain links TRBV5-1 with TRBJ2-7; tentatively, D is TRBD1 (5 bases). Looked up from germline, CDR1 is SGHRS and CDR2 is YFSETQ. The CDR3 covers 13 residues. Between the trimmed V and J ends, which lost 4 bases and 0 bases, there was a span of 8 bases. The CDR3 DNA reads TGCGCCAGCAGCACAGACAGCTCCTACGAGCAGTACTTC. As protein: CASSTDSSYEQYF.

Here the CDR3 reads CASSLTRTVGETQYF. CDR3 DNA: TGTGCCAGCAGCTTAACACGTACGGTTGGGGAGACCCAGTACTTC. The chain recombines TRBV11-2 with TRBJ2-5, with D hard to call. Germline V gives CDR1 SGHAT, CDR2 FQNNGV. The CDR3 length is 15 residues. V lost 2 bases to trimming and J lost 5 bases, with 15 bases between them.

The chain carries TRBV2 and TRBJ2-7; D not certain. This CDR3 contains 12 residues. V was cut by 6 bases and J by 0 bases, with 6 bases left in between. CDR1 and CDR2 from the germline V gene are SNHLY and FYNNEI. Written as DNA, the CDR3 is TGTGCCAGCAGGGCTCCCTCCTACGAGCAGTACTTC. Translation: CASRAPSYEQYF.

This clone was detected only once. The rearrangement links TRBV29-1 to TRBJ2-7, with D perhaps being TRBD1 or TRBD2 (6 bases each). With 4 bases removed from V and 3 bases from J, the gap between germline ends came to 13 bases. This CDR3 is built from 13 residues. The germline V gene has CDR1 SQVTM and CDR2 ANQGSEA. The CDR3 DNA reads as TGCAGCGTTGTTCCGGGGGCGAACTACGAGCAGTACTTC. Translated, it gives CSVVPGANYEQYF.

The chain combines TRBV6-5 with TRBJ1-2, with a weak D call TRBD1 (5 bases). V was pared by 2 bases and J by 5 bases, with 15 bases between. This CDR3 is 15 amino acids long. Germline V gene lookup returns CDR1 MNHEY and CDR2 SVGAGI. Here the CDR3 reads CASSYPGRGVYGYTF. The CDR3 bases are TGTGCCAGCAGTTACCCAGGGCGAGGGGTGTATGGCTACACCTTC.

This chain connects TRBV24-1 to TRBJ2-3; no clear D. The length of the CDR3 is 13 residues. The germline CDR1 and CDR2 sequences are KGHDR and SFDVKD. V dropped 4 bases and J dropped 0 bases, with 4 bases sitting between them. The CDR3 region is CATSDASTDTQYF. The CDR3 coding sequence is TGTGCCACCAGTGACGCAAGCACAGATACGCAGTATTTT.

V and J are TRBV30 and TRBJ1-2; 7 nucleotides match TRBD1. J lost 4 bases, V lost 2 bases, and 10 bases had no gene match. CDR3 size: 15 residues. Germline V gives CDR1 GTSNPN, CDR2 SVGIG (reference sequence). In DNA form, the CDR3 reads TGTGCCTGGAGTCTCCCGGGACAGCCGACCTATGGCTACACCTTC. This sequence encodes CAWSLPGQPTYGYTF.

The rearrangement links TRBV5-1 to TRBJ2-3; D remains unclear. The germline V gene has CDR1 SGHRS and CDR2 YFSETQ. The CDR3 has 13 amino acids. Deletions cut 3 bases from V and 2 bases from J, with 7 bases between. CDR3 DNA sequence: TGCGCCAGCAGCTCAATCCCCACAGATACGCAGTATTTT. This translates into CASSSIPTDTQYF.